This T cell receptor (beta chain) originates from a study of shared T cell receptors in the human thymus. Sequencing was performed with immunoSEQ multiplex PCR; in TCRdb, only in-frame clones are kept and a portion is missing. This repertoire shows approximately 490,000 clones, 70% to 80% found once; its top ten account for roughly 0.013%. The CDR3 has 15 amino acids. Germline V gives CDR1 SGHTS, CDR2 YDEGEE. V shed 6 bases and J 0 bases; nucleotides not matched to a gene: 7. The same data also contributed to another study, on human thymus T cells. This second report adds: Those donating were healthy Finnish infants in corrective surgery for congenital heart defects. The thymus was resected at corrective cardiac surgery. In thymic and blood repertoires alike, V and J usage looked biased. What related research reported was that thymic repertoires overlapped highly among unrelated individuals.

The chain employs TRBV5-8 and TRBJ2-3; 7 bases line up with TRBD2. The origin of this receptor is a boy in the first two years of life with a congenital heart defect. Sequenced sample: thymocytes. The CDR3 reads CASIRTRLSTDTQYF. DNA of the CDR3: TGTGCCAGCATCCGGACTAGATTAAGCACAGATACGCAGTATTTT.